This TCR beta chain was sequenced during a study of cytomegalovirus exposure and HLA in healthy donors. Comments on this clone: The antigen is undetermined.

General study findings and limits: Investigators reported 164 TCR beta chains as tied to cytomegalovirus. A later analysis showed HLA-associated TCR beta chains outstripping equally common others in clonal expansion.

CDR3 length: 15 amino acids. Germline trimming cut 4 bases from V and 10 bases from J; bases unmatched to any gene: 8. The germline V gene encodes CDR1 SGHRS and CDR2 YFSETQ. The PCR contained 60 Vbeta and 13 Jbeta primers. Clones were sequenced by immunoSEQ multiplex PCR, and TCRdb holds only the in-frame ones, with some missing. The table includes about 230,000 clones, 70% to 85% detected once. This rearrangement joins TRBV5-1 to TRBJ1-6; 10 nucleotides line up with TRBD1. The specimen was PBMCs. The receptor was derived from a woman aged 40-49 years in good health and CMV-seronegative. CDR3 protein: CASSVLGTGESPLHF. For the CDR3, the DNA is TGCGCCAGCAGCGTTCTGGGGACAGGGGAGTCACCCCTCCACTTT.